The rows below give T cell receptor beta chains drawn from one sample of a study of blood T cell repertoires in COVID-19. TCRdb keeps only in-frame clones here, not all; method: immunoSEQ multiplex PCR. The sample lists 20,000 to 25,000 clones; over 75% were seen once. The sequencing input was peripheral blood. Source of these receptors: a human donor in a cohort sampled during active COVID-19. The donor label of this sample is uncertain. CDR3s include the opening cysteine and the closing phenylalanine or tryptophan. The D gene is left open where the match is weak. Size is stated for part of the rows, as once, few or many counts, or as a class when the clone is expanded.

J gene	clone size	D gene	V gene	CDR3 protein	CDR3 DNA
TRBJ2-1	.	TRBD1	TRBV7-9	CASSSQGTEQFF	TGTGCCAGCAGCTCACAGGGGACTGAGCAGTTCTTC
TRBJ2-3	.	TRBD2	TRBV28	CASTRLAGESGTDTQYF	TGTGCCAGCACCCGACTAGCGGGAGAATCGGGCACAGATACGCAGTATTTT
TRBJ1-5	.	.	TRBV28	CASSLMTVGGNQPQHF	TGTGCCAGCAGTCTAATGACAGTAGGGGGTAATCAGCCCCAGCATTTT
TRBJ2-7	.	TRBD2	TRBV5-6	CASSPRGVETYEQYF	TGTGCCAGCAGCCCCCGGGGGGTGGAAACCTACGAGCAGTACTTC
TRBJ2-7	.	.	TRBV5-4	CASSRRAGSYEQYF	TGTGCCAGCAGTCGTCGTGCCGGGAGCTACGAGCAGTACTTC
TRBJ2-7	.	.	TRBV5-1	CASSEGAREQYF	TGCGCCAGCAGCGAGGGTGCGCGCGAGCAGTACTTC
TRBJ2-3	.	.	TRBV6-1	CASSELAGSTDTQYF	TGTGCCAGCAGTGAACTGGCGGGGAGCACAGATACGCAGTATTTT
TRBJ2-1	.	TRBD1	TRBV24-1	CATSDPGTGLNEQFF	TGTGCCACCAGTGATCCCGGGACAGGGCTCAATGAGCAGTTCTTC
TRBJ2-2	.	TRBD1	TRBV19	CASSIGTVNTGELFF	TGTGCCAGTAGTATTGGGACAGTTAACACCGGGGAGCTGTTTTTT
TRBJ2-7	few	.	TRBV4-1	CASSQDPPRPHPGEQYF	TGCGCCAGCAGCCAAGATCCTCCGAGGCCCCATCCCGGCGAGCAGTACTTC
TRBJ2-7	.	.	TRBV10-1	CASSRDSYEQYF	TGCGCCAGCAGTCGCGACAGCTACGAGCAGTACTTC
TRBJ1-4	.	TRBD1	TRBV5-1	CASSSLGQDEKLFF	TGCGCCAGCAGCTCGCTCGGACAGGATGAAAAACTGTTTTTT